This is a list of T cell receptor beta chains from one sample in a study of blood T cell repertoires in COVID-19. TCRdb's table, derived via immunoSEQ multiplex PCR, lists solely in-frame clones and lacks some. The sample holds 300,000 or so clones, over 85% seen once. The sample consisted of PBMCs or T cells enriched from blood (not recorded which). Receptor source: a man in his sixties who had recovered from COVID-19. Both conserved end residues are part of each CDR3. The D gene is left open where the match is weak. The listing skips clone size in some rows; elsewhere it reads once, few, many or a size class.

size,D,V,J,CDR3,DNA
-,-,TRBV18,TRBJ1-1,CASSPPPGVWKNTEAFF,TGTGCCAGCTCACCACCTCCGGGGGTGTGGAAAAACACTGAAGCTTTCTTT
-,-,TRBV3-1/TRBV3-2,TRBJ1-3,CASSPDTISGNTIYF,TGTGCCAGCAGCCCGGACACCATCTCTGGAAACACCATATATTTT
-,-,TRBV6-5,TRBJ1-2,CASRETALMGYTF,TGTGCCAGCAGGGAGACAGCACTCATGGGCTACACCTTC
once,-,TRBV7-9,TRBJ1-1,CASTFMNTEAFF,TGTGCCAGCACCTTCATGAACACTGAAGCTTTCTTT
-,TRBD1,TRBV30,TRBJ1-5,CAWRSPGQGGNQPQHF,TGTGCCTGGCGCTCCCCGGGACAGGGTGGCAATCAGCCCCAGCATTTT
-,-,TRBV27,TRBJ1-1,CASSLTGFGTEAFF,TGTGCCAGCAGTTTAACCGGGTTTGGGACTGAAGCTTTCTTT
-,-,TRBV5-4,TRBJ1-1,CASSPWQSEAFF,TGTGCCAGCAGCCCTTGGCAAAGTGAAGCTTTCTTT
-,-,TRBV7-9,TRBJ2-7,CASSTSTGEVYEQYF,TGTGCCAGCAGCACATCTACAGGGGAGGTCTACGAGCAGTACTTC
few,-,TRBV6-5,TRBJ1-1,CASSNTGKANTEAFF,TGTGCCAGCAGTAACACAGGGAAGGCGAACACTGAAGCTTTCTTT
-,-,TRBV2,TRBJ2-1,CASSEASETGTTYNEQFF,TGTGCCAGCAGTGAAGCGTCCGAAACAGGTACTACCTACAATGAGCAGTTCTTC
-,-,TRBV19,TRBJ1-6,CASSTGRNSPLHF,TGTGCCAGTAGTACGGGTAGAAATTCACCCCTCCACTTT
-,-,TRBV11-2,TRBJ2-7,CASSLYPTGYEQYF,TGTGCCAGCAGCTTATACCCTACTGGTTACGAGCAGTACTTC
-,-,TRBV2,TRBJ1-5,CASGGRPVRGNQPQHF,TGTGCCAGCGGTGGGCGACCCGTCAGGGGCAATCAGCCCCAGCATTTT
-,-,TRBV24-1,TRBJ1-1,CATRAGGSATEAFF,TGTGCCACCAGAGCCGGGGGGAGTGCCACTGAAGCTTTCTTT
-,TRBD1,TRBV12-5,TRBJ1-2,CASGLGPGTGNGYTF,TGTGCTAGTGGTTTGGGGCCCGGGACAGGGAATGGCTACACCTTC
-,TRBD1,TRBV12-3/TRBV12-4,TRBJ1-1,CASSATGGFVAFF,TGTGCCAGCAGTGCGACAGGGGGCTTCGTAGCTTTCTTT
-,TRBD1,TRBV2,TRBJ2-6,CASSGTGGLISGANVLTF,TGTGCCAGCAGTGGTACAGGGGGCTTAATCTCTGGGGCCAACGTCCTGACTTTC
once,TRBD1,TRBV3-1/TRBV3-2,TRBJ1-1,CASRKGTGVQSTEAFF,TGTGCCAGCCGGAAGGGGACAGGGGTTCAGAGCACTGAAGCTTTCTTT
-,-,TRBV12-3/TRBV12-4,TRBJ1-2,CASSPAQFYGYTF,TGTGCCAGCAGTCCGGCACAGTTCTATGGCTACACCTTC
-,TRBD1,TRBV10-3,TRBJ2-3,CAIRGQSTDTQYF,TGTGCCATCAGGGGACAGTCCACAGATACGCAGTATTTT
-,-,TRBV19,TRBJ1-6,CASTSGGQSNSPLHF,TGTGCCAGTACCTCTGGAGGGCAGTCAAATTCACCCCTCCACTTT
-,TRBD1,TRBV27,TRBJ1-1,CASSSDRGDEAFF,TGTGCCAGCAGTTCGGACAGGGGCGATGAAGCTTTCTTT
-,TRBD1,TRBV28,TRBJ2-7,CASSPRTGEFDEQYF,TGTGCCAGCAGTCCTCGGACAGGGGAGTTCGACGAGCAGTACTTC
-,TRBD1,TRBV19,TRBJ2-7,CASSIGDSAYEQYF,TGTGCCAGTAGTATAGGGGACAGCGCCTACGAGCAGTACTTC
-,-,TRBV9,TRBJ1-2,CASSVEGEGYTF,TGTGCCAGCAGCGTAGAAGGAGAGGGCTACACCTTC
-,-,TRBV5-1,TRBJ2-2,CASSSPLDSNTGELFF,TGCGCCAGCAGCTCGCCGTTGGACAGCAACACCGGGGAGCTGTTTTTT
-,-,TRBV10-3,TRBJ2-3,CAIEDTNTQYF,TGTGCCATAGAGGACACAAATACGCAGTATTTT